What follows is one T cell receptor beta chain and its context. The antigen is unknown. The PCR was carried out with 60 Vbeta primers and 13 Jbeta primers. Using immunoSEQ multiplex PCR, the repertoire was profiled, and TCRdb retains in-frame clones only, with some absent. This specimen shows 55,000 or so clones; the ten leading clones hold 10% to 15%. From germline, CDR1 is GTSNPN and CDR2 SVGIG (reference sequence). Deletions cut 1 base from V and 4 bases from J, with 10 bases between. This CDR3 has 13 residues. The data are from a study of cytomegalovirus exposure and HLA in healthy donors. Findings and caveats of the study: It emerged from a later analysis that several of the most significant clusters appeared to be linked to common viral pathogens.

Specimen: PBMCs. The gene calls are TRBV30 and TRBJ1-2, with D uncertain. This TCR was sampled from a woman aged 25 to 45 in good health and CMV-seropositive. CDR3 nucleotides: TGTGCCTGGAGTGCCGGGTCGGCCTATGGCTACACCTTC. Residues: CAWSAGSAYGYTF.